This TCR beta chain was profiled in a study of read filtering for tumor transcriptome and immune sequencing. Across the whole study: Whole-transcriptome libraries were prepared after DNase treatment. Whole-study findings and limits: The CD138-negative fraction was mixed bone marrow immune cells, not pure T cells. About 77% of IR-seq clonotypes had a single read, yet these held 3.5% to 4.5% of reads.

Sampling of bone marrow took place during active disease in every patient. A note on this clonotype: What it binds is not known.

From roughly 390 ng of RNA, a library with molecular barcoded alpha/delta and beta/gamma adaptors was made. TCRdb re-called the reads through MiXCR, storing one row per CDR3 protein. The sample lists approximately 62,000 distinct CDR3 sequences; roughly 19% were seen once. The CDR3 spans 14 residues. Looked up from germline, CDR1 is SGHRS and CDR2 is YFSETQ. V was cut by 6 bases and J by 0 bases, with 11 bases left in between. This sequence originates from a donor at least 40 years old with multiple myeloma. The material sequenced was a population of CD138-negative cells sorted from bone marrow. The chain has TRBV5-1 and TRBJ2-3; a weak D match, TRBD1 (5 bases). CDR3 coding DNA: TGCGCCAGCAAGCAGGACACCAGCACAGATACGCAGTATTTT. This gives the protein CASKQDTSTDTQYF.